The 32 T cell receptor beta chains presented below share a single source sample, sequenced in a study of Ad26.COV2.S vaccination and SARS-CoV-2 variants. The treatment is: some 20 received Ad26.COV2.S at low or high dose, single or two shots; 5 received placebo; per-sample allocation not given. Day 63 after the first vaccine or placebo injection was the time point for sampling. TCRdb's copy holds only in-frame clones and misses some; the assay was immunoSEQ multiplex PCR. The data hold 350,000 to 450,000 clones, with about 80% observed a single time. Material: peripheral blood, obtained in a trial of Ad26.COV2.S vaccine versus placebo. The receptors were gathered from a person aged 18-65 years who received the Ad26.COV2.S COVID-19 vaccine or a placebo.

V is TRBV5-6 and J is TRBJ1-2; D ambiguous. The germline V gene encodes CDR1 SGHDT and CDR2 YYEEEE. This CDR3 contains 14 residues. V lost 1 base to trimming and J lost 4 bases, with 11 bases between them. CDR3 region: CASSLIEVPYGYTF. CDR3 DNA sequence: TGTGCCAGCAGCTTGATTGAGGTGCCCTATGGCTACACCTTC.

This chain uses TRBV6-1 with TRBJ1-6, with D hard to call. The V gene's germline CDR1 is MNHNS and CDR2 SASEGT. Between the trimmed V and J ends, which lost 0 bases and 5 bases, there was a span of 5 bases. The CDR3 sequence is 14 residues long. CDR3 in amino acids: CASSEAGNNSPLHF. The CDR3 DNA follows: TGTGCCAGCAGTGAAGCAGGGAATAATTCACCCCTCCACTTT.

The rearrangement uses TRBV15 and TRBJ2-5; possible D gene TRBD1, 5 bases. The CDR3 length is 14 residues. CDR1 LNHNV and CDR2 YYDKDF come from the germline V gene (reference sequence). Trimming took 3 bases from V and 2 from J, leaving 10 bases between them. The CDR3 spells CATSSLRQQETQYF. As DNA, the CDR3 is TGTGCCACCAGCAGCCTTCGACAGCAAGAGACCCAGTACTTC.

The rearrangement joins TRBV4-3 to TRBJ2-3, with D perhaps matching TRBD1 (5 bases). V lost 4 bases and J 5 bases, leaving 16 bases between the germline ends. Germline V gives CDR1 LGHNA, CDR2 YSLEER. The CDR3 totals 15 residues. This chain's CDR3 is CASSPRERSEDTQYF. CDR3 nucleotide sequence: TGCGCCAGCAGCCCCAGGGAAAGAAGCGAAGATACGCAGTATTTT.

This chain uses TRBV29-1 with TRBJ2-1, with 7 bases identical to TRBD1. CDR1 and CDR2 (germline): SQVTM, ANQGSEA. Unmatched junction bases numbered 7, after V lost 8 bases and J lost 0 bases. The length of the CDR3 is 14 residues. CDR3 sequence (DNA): TGCAGCCAAAGACAGGGTTCCTCCTACAATGAGCAGTTCTTC. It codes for CSQRQGSSYNEQFF.

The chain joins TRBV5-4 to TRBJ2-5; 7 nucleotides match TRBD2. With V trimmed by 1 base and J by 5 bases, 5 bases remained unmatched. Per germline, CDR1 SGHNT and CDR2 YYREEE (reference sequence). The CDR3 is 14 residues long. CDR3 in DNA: TGTGCCAGCAGCTTGACTAGCGACAGTGAGACCCAGTACTTC. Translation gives CASSLTSDSETQYF.

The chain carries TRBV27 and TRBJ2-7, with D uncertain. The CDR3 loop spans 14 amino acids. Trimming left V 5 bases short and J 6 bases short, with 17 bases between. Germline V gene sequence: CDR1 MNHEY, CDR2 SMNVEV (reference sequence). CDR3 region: CASSPSIKPAEQYF. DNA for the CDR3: TGTGCCAGCAGTCCATCCATAAAGCCAGCCGAGCAGTACTTC.

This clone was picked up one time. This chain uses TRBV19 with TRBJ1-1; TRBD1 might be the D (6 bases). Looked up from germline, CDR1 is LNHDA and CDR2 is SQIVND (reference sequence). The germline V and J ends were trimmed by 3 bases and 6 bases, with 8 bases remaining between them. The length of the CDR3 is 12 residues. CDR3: CASSIRGAEAFF. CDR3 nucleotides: TGTGCCAGTAGTATTAGGGGGGCTGAAGCTTTCTTT.

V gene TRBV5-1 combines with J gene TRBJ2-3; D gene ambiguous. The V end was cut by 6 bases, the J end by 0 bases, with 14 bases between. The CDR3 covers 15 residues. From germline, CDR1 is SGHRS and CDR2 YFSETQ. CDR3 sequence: CASKTVYRSTDTQYF. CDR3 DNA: TGCGCCAGCAAAACTGTCTATCGAAGCACAGATACGCAGTATTTT.

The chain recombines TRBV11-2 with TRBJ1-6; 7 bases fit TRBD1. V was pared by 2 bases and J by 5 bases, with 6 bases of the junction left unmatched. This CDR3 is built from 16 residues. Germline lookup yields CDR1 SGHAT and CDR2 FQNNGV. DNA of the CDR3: TGTGCCAGCAGCTTACCGACAGGGTTTAATAATTCACCCCTCCACTTT. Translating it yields CASSLPTGFNNSPLHF.

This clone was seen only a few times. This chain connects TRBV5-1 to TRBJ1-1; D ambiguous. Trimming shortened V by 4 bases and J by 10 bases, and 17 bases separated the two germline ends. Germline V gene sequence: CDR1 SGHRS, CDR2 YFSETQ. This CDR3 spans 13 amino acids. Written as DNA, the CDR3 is TGCGCCAGCAGCCCCCGTCTCGGGGAGAGAGCTTTCTTT. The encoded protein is CASSPRLGERAFF.

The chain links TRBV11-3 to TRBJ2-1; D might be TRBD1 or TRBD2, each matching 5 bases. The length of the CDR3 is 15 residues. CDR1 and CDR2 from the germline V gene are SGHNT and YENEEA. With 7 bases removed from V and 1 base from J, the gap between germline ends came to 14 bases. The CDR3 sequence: CASKLRDQSYNEQFF. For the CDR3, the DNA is TGTGCCAGCAAGCTAAGGGACCAGTCCTACAATGAGCAGTTCTTC.

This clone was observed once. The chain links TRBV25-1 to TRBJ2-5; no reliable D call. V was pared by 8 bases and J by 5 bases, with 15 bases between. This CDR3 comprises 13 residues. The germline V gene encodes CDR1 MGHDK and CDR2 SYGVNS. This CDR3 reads CASSRVTGETQYF. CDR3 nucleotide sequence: TGTGCCAGCTCCAGAGTAACTGGGGAGACCCAGTACTTC.

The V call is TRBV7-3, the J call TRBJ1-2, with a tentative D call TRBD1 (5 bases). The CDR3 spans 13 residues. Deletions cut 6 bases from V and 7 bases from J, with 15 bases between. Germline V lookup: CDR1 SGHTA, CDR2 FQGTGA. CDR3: CASRPAGTGGYTF. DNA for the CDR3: TGTGCCAGCAGGCCTGCCGGGACGGGTGGCTACACCTTC.

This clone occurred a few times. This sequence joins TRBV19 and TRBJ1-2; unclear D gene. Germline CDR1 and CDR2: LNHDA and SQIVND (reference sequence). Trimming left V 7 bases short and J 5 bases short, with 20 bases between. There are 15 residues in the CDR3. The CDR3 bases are TGTGCCAGTACAACGGAGTCGAGCGGGCTTTATGGCTACACCTTC. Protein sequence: CASTTESSGLYGYTF.

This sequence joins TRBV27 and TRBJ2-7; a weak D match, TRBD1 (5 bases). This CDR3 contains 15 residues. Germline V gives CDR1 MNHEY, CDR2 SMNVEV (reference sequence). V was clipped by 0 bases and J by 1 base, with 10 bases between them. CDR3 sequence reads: CASSLSPGWSYEQYF. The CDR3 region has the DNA TGTGCCAGCAGTTTATCACCAGGGTGGTCCTACGAGCAGTACTTC.

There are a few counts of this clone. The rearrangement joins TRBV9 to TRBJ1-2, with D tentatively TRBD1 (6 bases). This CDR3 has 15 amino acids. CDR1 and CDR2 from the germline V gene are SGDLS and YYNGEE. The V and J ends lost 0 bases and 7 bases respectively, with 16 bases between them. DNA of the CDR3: TGTGCCAGCAGCGTAGGTCGGGGGCCCATTACTGGCTACACCTTC. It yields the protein CASSVGRGPITGYTF.

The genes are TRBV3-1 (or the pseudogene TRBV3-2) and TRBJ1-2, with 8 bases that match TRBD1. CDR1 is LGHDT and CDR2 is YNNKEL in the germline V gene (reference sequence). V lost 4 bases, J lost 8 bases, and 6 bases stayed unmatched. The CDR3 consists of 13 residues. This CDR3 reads CASSLGQGQGYTF. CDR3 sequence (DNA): TGTGCCAGCAGCCTCGGACAGGGTCAGGGCTACACCTTC.

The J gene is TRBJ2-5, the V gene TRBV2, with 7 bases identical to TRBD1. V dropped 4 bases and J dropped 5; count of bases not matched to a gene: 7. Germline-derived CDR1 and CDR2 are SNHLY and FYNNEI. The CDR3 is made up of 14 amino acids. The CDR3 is CASSGTGQTETQYF. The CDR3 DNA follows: TGTGCCAGCAGTGGGACAGGTCAAACCGAGACCCAGTACTTC.

The DNA for the CDR3 is TGTGCCAGCAGTCCCACTAGCGGGAGGGGCGATGAGCAGTTCTTC. Translating it yields CASSPTSGRGDEQFF. The V call is TRBV6-4, the J call TRBJ2-1; 13 bases map to TRBD2. Germline CDR1 reads MRHNA; CDR2 reads SNTAGT. The CDR3 spans 15 residues. Trimming took 5 bases from V and 8 from J; bases not matched to a gene: 6.

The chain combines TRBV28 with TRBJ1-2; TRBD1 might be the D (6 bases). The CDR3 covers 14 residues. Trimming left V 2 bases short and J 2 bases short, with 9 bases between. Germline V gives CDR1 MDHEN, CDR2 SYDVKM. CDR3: CASSLVTGNYGYTF. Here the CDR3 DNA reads TGTGCCAGCAGTTTAGTCACAGGGAACTATGGCTACACCTTC.

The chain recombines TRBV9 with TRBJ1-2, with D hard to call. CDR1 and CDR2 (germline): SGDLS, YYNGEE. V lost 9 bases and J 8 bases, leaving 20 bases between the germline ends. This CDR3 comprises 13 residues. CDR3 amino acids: CAIPLDWTGGYTF. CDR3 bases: TGTGCCATACCCCTCGACTGGACCGGGGGCTACACCTTC.

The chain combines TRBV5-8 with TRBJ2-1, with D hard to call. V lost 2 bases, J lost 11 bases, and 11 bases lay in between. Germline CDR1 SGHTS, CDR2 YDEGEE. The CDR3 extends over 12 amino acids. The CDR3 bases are TGTGCCAGCAGCTTCGGACGCCCTCAGCAGTTCTTC. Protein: CASSFGRPQQFF.

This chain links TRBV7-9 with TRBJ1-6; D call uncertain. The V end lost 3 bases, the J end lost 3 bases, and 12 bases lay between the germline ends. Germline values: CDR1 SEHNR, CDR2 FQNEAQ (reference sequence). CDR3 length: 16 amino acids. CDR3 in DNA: TGTGCCAGCAGCTTCTCACCGAGTTTCTATAATTCACCCCTCCACTTT. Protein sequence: CASSFSPSFYNSPLHF.

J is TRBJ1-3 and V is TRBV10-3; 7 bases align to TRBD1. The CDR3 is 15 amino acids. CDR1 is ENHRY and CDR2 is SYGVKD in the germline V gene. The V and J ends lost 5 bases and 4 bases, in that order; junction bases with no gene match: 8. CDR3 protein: CAISTRQGGGNTIYF. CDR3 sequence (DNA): TGTGCCATCAGTACCCGACAGGGAGGAGGAAACACCATATATTTT.

As DNA, the CDR3 is TGTGCCACCAGTGATAGTTGGCTAGCGGGAGGAGAGACCCAGTACTTC. Its translation: CATSDSWLAGGETQYF. V gene TRBV24-1 combines with J gene TRBJ2-5; 11 nucleotides agree with TRBD2. CDR3 length: 16 residues. Germline V CDR1 and CDR2: KGHDR, SFDVKD. V was pared by 3 bases and J by 4 bases, with 6 bases of the junction left unmatched.

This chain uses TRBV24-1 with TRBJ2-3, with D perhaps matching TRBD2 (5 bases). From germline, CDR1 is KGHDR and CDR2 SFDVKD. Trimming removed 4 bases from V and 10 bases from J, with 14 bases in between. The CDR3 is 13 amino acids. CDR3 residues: CATSDPGSLAQYF. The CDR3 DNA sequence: TGTGCCACCAGTGACCCGGGAAGTTTGGCGCAGTATTTT.

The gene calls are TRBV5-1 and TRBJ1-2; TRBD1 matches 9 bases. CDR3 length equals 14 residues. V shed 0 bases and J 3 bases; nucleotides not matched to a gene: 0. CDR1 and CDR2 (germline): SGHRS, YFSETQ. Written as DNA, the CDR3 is TGCGCCAGCAGCTTGGGGACAGGGGACTATGGCTACACCTTC. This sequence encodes CASSLGTGDYGYTF.

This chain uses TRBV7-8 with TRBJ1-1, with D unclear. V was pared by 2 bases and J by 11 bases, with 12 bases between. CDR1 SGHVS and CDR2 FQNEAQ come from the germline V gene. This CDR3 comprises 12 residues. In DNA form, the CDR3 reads TGTGCCAGCAGCTTACCTCAAAGAGGGGCTTTCTTT. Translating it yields CASSLPQRGAFF.

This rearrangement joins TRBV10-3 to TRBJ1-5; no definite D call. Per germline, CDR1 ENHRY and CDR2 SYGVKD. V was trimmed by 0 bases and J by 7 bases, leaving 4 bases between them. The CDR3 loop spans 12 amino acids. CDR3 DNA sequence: TGTGCCATCAGTGAGTCGTACCAGCCCCAGCATTTT. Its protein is CAISESYQPQHF.

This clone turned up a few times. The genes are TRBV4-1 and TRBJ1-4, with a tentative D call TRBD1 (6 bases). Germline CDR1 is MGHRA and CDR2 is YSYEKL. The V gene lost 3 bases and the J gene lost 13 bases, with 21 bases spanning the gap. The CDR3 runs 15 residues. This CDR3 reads CASSHASLGAVGLFF. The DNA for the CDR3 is TGCGCCAGCAGCCATGCCTCTCTGGGGGCGGTGGGACTGTTTTTT.

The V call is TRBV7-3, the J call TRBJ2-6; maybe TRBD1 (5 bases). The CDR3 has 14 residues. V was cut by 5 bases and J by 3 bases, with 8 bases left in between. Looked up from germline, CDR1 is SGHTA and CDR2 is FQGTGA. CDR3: CASSPGIGANVLTF. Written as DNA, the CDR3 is TGTGCCAGCAGCCCAGGGATTGGGGCCAACGTCCTGACTTTC.